A single sample gave rise to the 26 T cell receptor beta chains below, sequenced in a study of T cells in Graves' hyperthyroidism and ophthalmopathy. The TCR beta CDR3 regions underwent amplification using RNA transcripts as the source. First-round RT-PCR with HTBI primers amplified the TCR CDR3 region. TCRdb ran MiXCR on the multiplex PCR reads and lists one entry per CDR3 protein. Among some 580,000 distinct CDR3 sequences listed, 16% were seen once. The sequencing input was blood. The receptors shown here come from a woman in her forties with Graves' ophthalmopathy.

This clonotype has ten or more counts. The rearrangement links TRBV7-9 to TRBJ2-3; 7 bases are shared with TRBD2. CDR1 is SEHNR and CDR2 is FQNEAQ in the germline V gene (reference sequence). J was trimmed by 1 base and V by 4 bases; bases with no gene match: 5. CDR3 length: 15 amino acids. DNA for the CDR3: TGTGCCAGCAGCTGGGAGGGCATAGGCACAGATACGCAGTATTTT. This gives the protein CASSWEGIGTDTQYF. The variable domain in full, completed from reference TRBV7-9 and TRBJ2-3, reads DTGVSQNPRHKITKRGQNVTFRCDPISEHNRLYWYRQTLGQGPEFLTYFQNEAQLEKSRLLSDRFSAERPKGSFSTLEIQRTEQGDSAMYLCASSWEGIGTDTQYFGPGTRLTVL.

The V gene is TRBV20-1, the J gene TRBJ2-1, with D possibly being TRBD2 (6 bases). V was clipped by 0 bases and J by 5 bases, with 20 bases between them. CDR3 size: 17 residues. CDR1 and CDR2 (germline): DFQATT, SNEGSKA (reference sequence). CDR3 protein: CSARDLLLGLDNNEQFF. CDR3 sequence (DNA): TGCAGTGCTAGAGATCTACTGCTGGGACTGGATAACAATGAGCAGTTCTTC.

The CDR3 protein is CASSRTELAEAFF. CDR3 DNA: TGTGCCAGCAGTCGGACAGAGCTCGCTGAAGCTTTCTTT. The chain carries TRBV6-1 and TRBJ1-1; weak D call: TRBD1 (6 bases). Germline loops: CDR1 MNHNS, CDR2 SASEGT. The germline V and J ends were trimmed by 5 bases and 6 bases, with 13 bases remaining between them. CDR3 length equals 13 residues.

The rearrangement links TRBV9 to TRBJ2-2, with TRBD2 as a possible D gene (6 bases). From germline, CDR1 is SGDLS and CDR2 YYNGEE. Trimming took off 6 bases at V and 7 bases at J, with 19 bases between the two ends. CDR3 length: 15 amino acids. The CDR3 loop reads CASTRLPGEFGELFF. The DNA of the CDR3 is TGTGCCAGCACACGTCTGCCGGGAGAGTTCGGGGAGCTGTTTTTT.

This clonotype has ten or more counts. The rearrangement links TRBV30 to TRBJ2-4; D is ambiguous. There are 13 residues in the CDR3. V gave up 2 bases and J gave up 0 bases, with 5 bases separating them. Germline CDR1 reads GTSNPN; CDR2 reads SVGIG (reference sequence). CDR3 bases: TGTGCCTGGAGTAGTCTAGCCAAAAACATTCAGTACTTC. Amino acids: CAWSSLAKNIQYF.

Worth noting for this clonotype: A much larger clone lies a single base off, so this may be a read error. This rearrangement joins TRBV28 to TRBJ2-2, with 9 bases that match TRBD1. There are 15 residues in the CDR3. Germline-derived CDR1 and CDR2 are MDHEN and SYDVKM. CDR3 sequence (DNA): TGTGCCAGCAGTAACAGGGGGCATCGCACCGGGGAGCTGGTTTTT. Encoded protein: CASSNRGHRTGELVF. Full variable domain (missing parts from reference TRBV28 and TRBJ2-2): DVKVTQSSRYLVKRTGEKVFLECVQDMDHENMFWYRQDPGLGLRLIYFSYDVKMKEKGDIPEGYSVSREKKERFSLILESASTNQTSMYLCASSNRGHRTGELVFGEGSRLTVL.

This clonotype was recorded many times. This sequence joins TRBV6-2 or TRBV6-3 and TRBJ2-1; 8 bases line up with TRBD2. The CDR3 runs 15 residues. Germline V gives CDR1 MNHEY, CDR2 SVGEGT. V lost 2 bases to trimming and J lost 7 bases; unmatched junction nucleotides: 7. CDR3 protein: CASSYVGLAQNEQFF. The CDR3 nucleotides are TGTGCCAGCAGTTACGTAGGACTAGCACAAAATGAGCAGTTCTTC.

This clonotype was seen ten or more times. This chain connects TRBV28 to TRBJ1-1; D not certain. Trimming left V 3 bases short and J 10 bases short, with 15 bases between. The CDR3 consists of 13 residues. The germline V gene has CDR1 MDHEN and CDR2 SYDVKM. This chain's CDR3 is CASSLSVRWGAFF. Here the CDR3 DNA reads TGTGCCAGCAGTTTGTCAGTAAGGTGGGGAGCTTTCTTT.

This clonotype has at least ten counts. In DNA form, the CDR3 reads TGCAGTGCCCCAGTCCGGGACAGGGGCTACGAGCAGTACTTC. Protein product: CSAPVRDRGYEQYF. The chain has TRBV20-1 and TRBJ2-7; 10 positions match TRBD1. Germline CDR1 is DFQATT and CDR2 is SNEGSKA (reference sequence). This CDR3 has 14 residues. V was clipped by 6 bases and J by 3 bases; unmatched bases: 8.

This clonotype was seen repeatedly, ten times or more. CDR3 in DNA: TGTGCCAGCAGTGGGGCGAGCTCCTATAATTCACCCCTCCACTTT. It encodes CASSGASSYNSPLHF. The genes are TRBV2 and TRBJ1-6; D call uncertain. The CDR3 totals 15 residues. Germline V lookup: CDR1 SNHLY, CDR2 FYNNEI. The ends were cut back, 4 bases at V and 0 bases at J, with 7 bases in the middle.

This clonotype was detected many times. CDR3 nucleotides: TGTGCCAGCAGGATAGCGGGGGGCCAAGAGACCCAGTACTTC. The encoded protein is CASRIAGGQETQYF. V is TRBV2 and J is TRBJ2-5; 10 bases match TRBD2. The CDR3 covers 14 residues. Germline values: CDR1 SNHLY, CDR2 FYNNEI. V trimming: 6 bases; J trimming: 1 base; junction bases outside the gene matches: 2.

This clonotype was counted between two and nine times. This chain connects TRBV5-1 to TRBJ2-3, with 7 bases lining up with TRBD2. The ends lost 0 bases at V and 5 bases at J; junction bases unmatched: 12. The CDR3 contains 17 residues. Germline CDR1 is SGHRS and CDR2 is YFSETQ. This chain's CDR3 is CASSLVPLGGGRDTQYF. In DNA form, the CDR3 reads TGCGCCAGCAGCTTGGTCCCCTTAGGCGGGGGAAGAGATACGCAGTATTTT.

A few counts support this clonotype. The rearrangement uses TRBV27 and TRBJ2-1, with D tentatively TRBD1 (6 bases). Germline lookup yields CDR1 MNHEY and CDR2 SMNVEV (reference sequence). CDR3 size: 11 residues. Trimming cost V 7 bases and J 7 bases, with 8 bases left between them. The CDR3 DNA follows: TGTGCCAGCACTCAGGGGAATGAGCAGTTCTTC. Translating gives CASTQGNEQFF.

This clonotype was detected only a few times. V is TRBV19 and J is TRBJ1-5; 9 bases are a match to TRBD1. The germline CDR1 and CDR2 sequences are LNHDA and SQIVND (reference sequence). J lost 6 bases, V lost 5 bases, and 8 bases had no gene match. The length of the CDR3 is 15 residues. DNA of the CDR3: TGTGCCAGTAGTGGAACAGGGGGCGCAGGTCAGCCCCAGCATTTT. It specifies CASSGTGGAGQPQHF.

This clonotype appeared many times. This chain joins TRBV3-1 and TRBJ2-1, with D perhaps matching TRBD2 (6 bases). V dropped 4 bases and J dropped 3 bases, with 10 bases sitting between them. Germline V lookup: CDR1 LGHDT, CDR2 YNNKEL (reference sequence). The CDR3 spans 14 residues. CDR3: CASSPRTNYNEQFF. The DNA for the CDR3 is TGTGCCAGCAGCCCCAGGACTAACTACAATGAGCAGTTCTTC.

Many counts were recorded for this clonotype. The V call is TRBV5-1, the J call TRBJ2-7, with no clear D. The CDR3 contains 14 residues. Deletions cut 4 bases from V and 2 bases from J, with 13 bases between. CDR1 SGHRS and CDR2 YFSETQ come from the germline V gene. CDR3 DNA sequence: TGCGCCAGCAGCCCTCCGTGGGTCCCCTACGAGCAGTACTTC. Translating it yields CASSPPWVPYEQYF. Filled out from reference TRBV5-1 and TRBJ2-7, the complete variable domain reads KAGVTQTPRYLIKTRGQQVTLSCSPISGHRSVSWYQQTPGQGLQFLFEYFSETQRNKGNFPGRFSGRQFSNSRSEMNVSTLELGDSALYLCASSPPWVPYEQYFGPGTRLTVT.

At least ten counts were recorded for this clonotype. The chain carries TRBV20-1 and TRBJ2-3; TRBD2 is a possible D gene (5 bases). Looked up from germline, CDR1 is DFQATT and CDR2 is SNEGSKA (reference sequence). V was shortened by 1 base and J by 4 bases, with 9 bases between the two germline ends. CDR3 size: 13 residues. This chain's CDR3 is CSARGGSPDTQYF. The CDR3 DNA is TGCAGTGCTAGAGGTGGGAGCCCAGATACGCAGTATTTT.

A few counts support this clonotype. This rearrangement joins TRBV6-1 to TRBJ1-4; D gene unclear. CDR1 is MNHNS, CDR2 SASEGT, per germline. V was pared by 8 bases and J by 8 bases, with 18 bases between. The CDR3 length is 14 residues. CDR3 protein: CASQPGSAGEKLFF. The CDR3, as DNA: TGTGCCAGCCAGCCGGGCAGTGCAGGAGAAAAACTGTTTTTT.

The gene calls are TRBV5-1 and TRBJ1-5; TRBD1 is a possible D gene (5 bases). In germline, CDR1 is SGHRS, CDR2 YFSETQ. Trimming cost V 0 bases and J 0 bases, with 7 bases left between them. The CDR3 totals 15 residues. CDR3 nucleotides: TGCGCCAGCAGCTTGGCAGGGTCTAGCAATCAGCCCCAGCATTTT. Translating it yields CASSLAGSSNQPQHF.

The chain carries TRBV28 and TRBJ1-2, with D tentatively TRBD1 (5 bases). CDR3 length equals 13 residues. V lost 10 bases, J lost 8 bases, and 20 bases lay in between. Germline V CDR1 and CDR2: MDHEN, SYDVKM. Here the CDR3 reads CANSTDSPRGYTF. The CDR3 nucleotides are TGTGCCAACAGCACCGACAGCCCTCGGGGCTACACCTTC.

A word on this clonotype: This may be a read error, as it is one base from a much larger clone. The chain carries TRBV28 and TRBJ1-5; the match to TRBD1 covers 9 bases. This CDR3 has 16 residues. Germline V gives CDR1 MDHEN, CDR2 SYDVKM. CDR3 residues: CPSSSHGTGRNQPQHF. CDR3 bases: TGTCCCAGCAGTTCACATGGGACAGGGCGCAATCAGCCCCAGCATTTT.

This clonotype was seen ten or more times. The chain carries TRBV5-8 and TRBJ2-2, with 13 bases matching TRBD2. The V segment lost 5 bases and the J segment 5 bases; nucleotides outside the gene matches: 9. Per the germline V gene, CDR1 is SGHTS and CDR2 is YDEGEE. The CDR3 loop spans 17 amino acids. This chain's CDR3 is CASSPGLAGLRTGELFF. The DNA for the CDR3 is TGTGCCAGCAGTCCGGGACTAGCGGGATTGCGAACCGGGGAGCTGTTTTTT.

Concerning this clonotype: An end of the junction differs from the germline gene, which may be a read error. The CDR3 sequence: CASSSYVTNTQYF. In DNA form, the CDR3 reads TGTGCCAGCAGCTCTTACGTCACAAATACGCAGTATTTT. This chain connects TRBV7-2 to TRBJ2-3; D is uncertain. The germline V gene encodes CDR1 SGHTA and CDR2 FQGNSA. The CDR3 totals 13 residues.

To note about this clonotype: A much larger clone is a single base away; this may be a read error. The chain is built from TRBV11-2 and TRBJ1-5; D is possibly TRBD1 (6 bases). Per germline, CDR1 SGHAT and CDR2 FQNNGV. V lost 8 bases to trimming and J lost 0 bases, with 26 bases between them. The CDR3 is 19 amino acids. CDR3 sequence reads: CASLPRAGHKLYSNQPQHF. CDR3 sequence (DNA): TGTGCCAGCCTCCCAAGGGCGGGACACAAGCTTTATAGCAATCAGCCCCAGCATTTT.

This clonotype has more than one count but fewer than ten. This chain uses TRBV6-6 with TRBJ1-4, with a possible D match to TRBD1 (6 bases). From germline, CDR1 is MNHNY and CDR2 SVGAGI (reference sequence). Trimming took 2 bases from V and 11 from J, leaving 27 bases between them. The CDR3 is made up of 18 amino acids. CDR3 loop: CASSYEPYTGGRGRKLFF. CDR3 in DNA: TGTGCCAGCAGTTACGAGCCCTATACCGGGGGCCGTGGTAGGAAACTGTTTTTT.

This clonotype was seen only a few times. This likely comes from a read error, as the CDR3 has no conserved phenylalanine or tryptophan at its end. V is TRBV20-1 and J is TRBJ2-1, with D tentatively TRBD2 (5 bases). With 1 base removed from V and 1 base from J, the gap between germline ends came to 11 bases. The CDR3 loop spans 15 amino acids. Germline V gene lookup returns CDR1 DFQATT and CDR2 SNEGSKA (reference sequence). CDR3 nucleotides: TGCAGTGCTAGAGCGGAACTAGAATCCTACAATGAGCAGTTCCTC. Protein product: CSARAELESYNEQFL.